The source of this T cell receptor beta chain is a study of response to subunit inactivated influenza vaccine. TCRdb re-called the RT-PCR reads with MiXCR, one entry per CDR3 protein. The table shows 450,000 to 600,000 distinct CDR3 sequences, with 6% to 9% occurring only once. V gave up 6 bases and J gave up 1 base, with 12 bases separating them. The germline gives CDR1 DFQATT, CDR2 SNEGSKA (reference sequence). The CDR3 runs to 14 residues. The sample holds many counts of this clonotype. Its target is not known. Study-level results: It was suggested by the authors that few new T cells are recruited by each seasonal influenza vaccination.

The V and J genes are TRBV20-1 and TRBJ2-2; D is unresolved. The source of this sequence is a man aged 45-69 years who received an inactivated influenza vaccine. The sample here was PBMCs from blood, taken around 2 years after vaccination. CDR3 amino acids: CSAPRRENTGELFF. CDR3 nucleotides: TGCAGTGCCCCCCGAAGGGAGAACACCGGGGAGCTGTTTTTT.